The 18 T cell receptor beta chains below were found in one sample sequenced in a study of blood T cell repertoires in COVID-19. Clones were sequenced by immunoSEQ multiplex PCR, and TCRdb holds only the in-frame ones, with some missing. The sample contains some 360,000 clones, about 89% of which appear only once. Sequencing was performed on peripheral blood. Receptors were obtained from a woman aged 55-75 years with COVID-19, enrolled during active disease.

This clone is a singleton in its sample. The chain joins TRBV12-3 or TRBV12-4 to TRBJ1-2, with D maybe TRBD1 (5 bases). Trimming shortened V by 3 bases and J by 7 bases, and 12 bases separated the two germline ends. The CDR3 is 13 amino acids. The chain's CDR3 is CASSLGGSSGYTF. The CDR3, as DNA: TGTGCCAGCAGTTTGGGGGGATCGAGTGGCTACACCTTC.

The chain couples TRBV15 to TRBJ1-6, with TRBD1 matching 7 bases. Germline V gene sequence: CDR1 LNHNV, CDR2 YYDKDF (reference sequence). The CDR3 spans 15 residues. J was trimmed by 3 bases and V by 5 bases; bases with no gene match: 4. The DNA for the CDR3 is TGTGCCACCAGCGACCAGGGGGACTATAATTCACCCCTCCACTTT. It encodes CATSDQGDYNSPLHF.

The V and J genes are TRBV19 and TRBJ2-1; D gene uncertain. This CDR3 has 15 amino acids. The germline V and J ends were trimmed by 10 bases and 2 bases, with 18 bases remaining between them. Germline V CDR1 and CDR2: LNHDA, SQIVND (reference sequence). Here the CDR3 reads CATSAQGVAYNEQFF. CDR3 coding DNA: TGTGCCACCTCCGCGCAAGGAGTGGCCTACAATGAGCAGTTCTTC.

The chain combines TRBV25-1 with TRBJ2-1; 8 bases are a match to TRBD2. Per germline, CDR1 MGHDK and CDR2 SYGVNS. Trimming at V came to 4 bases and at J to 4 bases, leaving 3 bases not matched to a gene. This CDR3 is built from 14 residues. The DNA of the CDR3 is TGTGCCAGCAGTGCCGGGGGGGTATACAATGAGCAGTTCTTC. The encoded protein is CASSAGGVYNEQFF.

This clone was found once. The CDR3 DNA reads as TGTGCCAGCAGCCAGGGGGCGCCTGAAGCTTTCTTT. Its protein product is CASSQGAPEAFF. The rearrangement uses TRBV12-3 or TRBV12-4 and TRBJ1-1; 8 bases align to TRBD1. Losses at the gene ends were 6 bases for V and 6 bases for J; bases not matched to a gene: 3. The CDR3 sequence is 12 residues long.

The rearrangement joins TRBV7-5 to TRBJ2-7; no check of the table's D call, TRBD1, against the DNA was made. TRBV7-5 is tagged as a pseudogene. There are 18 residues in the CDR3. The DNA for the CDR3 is TGTGTCAGAAGCCCCCCCCCGCGTCTCCGGACAGGGGGGAACGAGCAGTACTTC. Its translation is CVRSPPPRLRTGGNEQYF.

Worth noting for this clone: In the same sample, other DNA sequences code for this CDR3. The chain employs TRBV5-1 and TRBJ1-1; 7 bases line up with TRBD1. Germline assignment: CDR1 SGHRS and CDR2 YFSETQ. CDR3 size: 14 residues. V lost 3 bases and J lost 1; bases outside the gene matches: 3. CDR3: CASSSGTANTEAFF. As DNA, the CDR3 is TGCGCCAGCAGCTCGGGGACAGCGAACACTGAAGCTTTCTTT.

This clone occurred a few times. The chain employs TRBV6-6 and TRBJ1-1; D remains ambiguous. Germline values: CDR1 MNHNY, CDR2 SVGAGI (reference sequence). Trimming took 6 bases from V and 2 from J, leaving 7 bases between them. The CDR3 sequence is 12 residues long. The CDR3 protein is CASRPHNTEAFF. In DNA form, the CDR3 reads TGTGCCAGCAGACCACATAACACTGAAGCTTTCTTT.

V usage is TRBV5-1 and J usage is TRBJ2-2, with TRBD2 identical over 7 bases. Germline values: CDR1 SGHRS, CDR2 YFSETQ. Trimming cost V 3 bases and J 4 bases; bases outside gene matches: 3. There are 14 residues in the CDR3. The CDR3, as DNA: TGCGCCAGCAGCTCCGGGGAGGGCACCGGGGAGCTGTTTTTT. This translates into CASSSGEGTGELFF.

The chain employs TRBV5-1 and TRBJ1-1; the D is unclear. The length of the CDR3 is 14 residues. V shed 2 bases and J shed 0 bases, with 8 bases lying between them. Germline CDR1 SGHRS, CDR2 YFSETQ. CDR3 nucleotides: TGCGCCAGCAGCTTTTTACAGTTGAACACTGAAGCTTTCTTT. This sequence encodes CASSFLQLNTEAFF.

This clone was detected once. In DNA, the CDR3 is TGTGCCAGCAGGCCTAGCGGGGCGTCCTACGAGCAGTACTTC. It is translated as CASRPSGASYEQYF. The V call is TRBV6-5, the J call TRBJ2-7, with 9 bases aligning to TRBD2. The CDR3 extends over 14 amino acids. Germline assignment: CDR1 MNHEY and CDR2 SVGAGI. V trimming: 6 bases; J trimming: 1 base; junction bases outside the gene matches: 4.

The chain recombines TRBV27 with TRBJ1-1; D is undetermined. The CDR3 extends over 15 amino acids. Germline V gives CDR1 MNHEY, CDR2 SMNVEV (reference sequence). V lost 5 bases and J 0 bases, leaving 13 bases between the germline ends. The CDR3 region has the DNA TGTGCCAGCAGTCCCCACAGAAGTATGAACACTGAAGCTTTCTTT. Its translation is CASSPHRSMNTEAFF.

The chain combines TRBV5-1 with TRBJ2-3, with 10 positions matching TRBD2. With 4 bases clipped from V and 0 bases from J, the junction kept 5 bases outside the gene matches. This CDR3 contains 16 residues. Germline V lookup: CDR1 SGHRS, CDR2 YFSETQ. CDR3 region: CASSRGLASSTDTQYF. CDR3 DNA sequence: TGCGCCAGCAGCAGGGGACTAGCGTCGAGCACAGATACGCAGTATTTT.

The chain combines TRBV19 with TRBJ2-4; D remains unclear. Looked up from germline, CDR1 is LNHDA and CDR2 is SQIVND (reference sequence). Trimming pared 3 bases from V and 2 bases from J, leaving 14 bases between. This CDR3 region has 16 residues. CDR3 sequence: CASSIELRMTKNIQYF. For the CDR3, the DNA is TGTGCCAGTAGTATTGAGCTCAGGATGACCAAAAACATTCAGTACTTC.

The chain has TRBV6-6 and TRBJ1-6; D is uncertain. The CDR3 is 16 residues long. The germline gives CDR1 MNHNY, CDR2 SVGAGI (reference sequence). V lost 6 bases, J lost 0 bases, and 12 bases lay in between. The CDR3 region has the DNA TGTGCCAGCAGGGCCCCTGGCAGCTCCTATAATTCACCCCTCCACTTT. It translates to CASRAPGSSYNSPLHF.

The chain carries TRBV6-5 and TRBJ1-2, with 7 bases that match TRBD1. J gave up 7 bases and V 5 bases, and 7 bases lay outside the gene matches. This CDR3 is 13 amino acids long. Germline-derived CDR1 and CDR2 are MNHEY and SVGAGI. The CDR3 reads CASSKGALGGYTF. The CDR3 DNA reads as TGTGCCAGCAGTAAGGGGGCGCTTGGTGGCTACACCTTC.

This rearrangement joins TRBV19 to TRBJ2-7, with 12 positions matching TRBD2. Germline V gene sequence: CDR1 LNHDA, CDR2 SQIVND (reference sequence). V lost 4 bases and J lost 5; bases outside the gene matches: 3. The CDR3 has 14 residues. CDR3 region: CASSTGLAGNEQYF. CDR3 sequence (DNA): TGTGCCAGTAGTACCGGACTAGCGGGGAACGAGCAGTACTTC.

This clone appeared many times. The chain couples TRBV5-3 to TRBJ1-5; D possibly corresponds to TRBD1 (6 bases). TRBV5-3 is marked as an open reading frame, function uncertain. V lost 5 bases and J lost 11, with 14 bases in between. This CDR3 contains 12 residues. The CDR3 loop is CARRMGTYSQHF. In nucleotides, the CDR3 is TGTGCCAGAAGGATGGGGACATATTCCCAGCATTTT.